This T cell receptor (beta chain) was observed in a study of T-cell reconstitution after alpha-beta-depleted transplantation in children. General study results and limits: It was reported that alpha-beta T cells came from several hundred expanded graft clones (about two months after transplant). After transplant, high TCRbeta diversity at day 60 in some patients arose from surviving recipient T cells and thymic progenitors.

This sample's TCRbeta library carried unique molecular identifier barcodes. MiXCR was run by TCRdb on the PCR reads, yielding one entry per CDR3 protein. The table shows about a million distinct CDR3 sequences, with about 29% occurring only once. This CDR3 is 12 amino acids long. V gave up 4 bases and J gave up 4 bases, with 7 bases separating them. Germline CDR1 and CDR2: MDHEN and SYDVKM. This clonotype has just a few counts. Its antigen remains unidentified. The J gene is TRBJ1-2, the V gene TRBV28; no clear D gene. The clonotype originates from a boy younger than two who had a stem cell transplant for SCID, so the T cells may come from the graft donor. The sequencing here drew on PBMCs, mostly from graft donor cells, taken 360 days after TCRalphabeta/CD19-depleted stem cell transplant. The CDR3 DNA follows: TGTGCCAGCAGTTCGCCCTTCTATGGCTACACCTTC. This translates into CASSSPFYGYTF.